Shown below are 14 T cell receptor beta chains from a single sample sequenced in a study of cytomegalovirus exposure and HLA in healthy donors. The PCR used 60 Vbeta and 13 Jbeta primers. The data were produced by immunoSEQ multiplex PCR, yet TCRdb's version contains in-frame clones alone and is incomplete. The profile shows 85,000 to 120,000 clones, 75% to 90% of them singletons. Sequenced input: PBMCs. The source of these receptors is a man in his forties in good health and CMV-seronegative.

V is TRBV19 and J is TRBJ2-1; TRBD1 might be the D (5 bases). This CDR3 contains 13 residues. Trimming took off 4 bases at V and 9 bases at J, with 13 bases between the two ends. The germline V gene has CDR1 LNHDA and CDR2 SQIVND (reference sequence). CDR3 region: CASSTFQGGEQFF. In nucleotides, the CDR3 is TGTGCCAGTAGTACTTTTCAGGGCGGTGAGCAGTTCTTC. Complete variable domain (other parts from reference TRBV19 and TRBJ2-1): DGGITQSPKYLFRKEGQNVTLSCEQNLNHDAMYWYRQDPGQGLRLIYYSQIVNDFQKGDIAEGYSVSREKKESFPLTVTSAQKNPTAFYLCASSTFQGGEQFFGPGTRLTVL.

As to this clone: At one end, the junction sequence differs from germline, possibly due to a read error. V is TRBV7-7 and J is TRBJ1-2; 9 bases are a match to TRBD1. Germline assignment: CDR1 SSHAT and CDR2 FNYEAQ (reference sequence). The CDR3 loop spans 16 amino acids. The CDR3 spells CASSLEDVGQGSGYTF. The CDR3 DNA reads TGTGCTAGCAGCTTAGAAGATGTGGGACAGGGAAGTGGCTACACCTTC.

The V gene is TRBV30, the J gene TRBJ2-1, with 11 positions matching TRBD2. This CDR3 is 15 amino acids long. Germline assignment: CDR1 GTSNPN and CDR2 SVGIG (reference sequence). V lost 1 base and J lost 7; bases outside the gene matches: 6. The CDR3 DNA reads as TGTGCCTGGAGTGCCCTAGCGGGGGGTTGGAATGAGCAGTTCTTC. Protein: CAWSALAGGWNEQFF.

Written as DNA, the CDR3 is TGTGCCAGCAGCTTAGTACGGGACAGCACCTACGAGCAGTACTTC. As protein: CASSLVRDSTYEQYF. The chain couples TRBV11-2 to TRBJ2-7; 7 nucleotides line up with TRBD1. From germline, CDR1 is SGHAT and CDR2 FQNNGV. This CDR3 spans 15 amino acids. J was trimmed by 2 bases and V by 1 base; bases with no gene match: 5.

The V and J genes are TRBV11-2 and TRBJ2-5; D is possibly TRBD2 (5 bases). V lost 5 bases to trimming and J lost 3 bases, with 10 bases between them. The CDR3 runs to 13 residues. Germline CDR1 and CDR2: SGHAT and FQNNGV. The CDR3: CASSRTGKETQYF. As DNA, the CDR3 is TGTGCCAGCAGCCGGACTGGAAAAGAGACCCAGTACTTC.

This clone was recorded a few times. The identical CDR3 is also encoded by other nucleotide sequences in the sample. The rearrangement uses TRBV5-1 and TRBJ2-7; a weak D match, TRBD2 (7 bases). The length of the CDR3 is 16 residues. V was shortened by 0 bases and J by 3 bases, with 16 bases between the two germline ends. Germline CDR1 SGHRS, CDR2 YFSETQ. CDR3 protein: CASSLAGAGDLYEQYF. The CDR3 coding sequence is TGCGCCAGCAGCTTGGCGGGGGCGGGGGACCTCTACGAGCAGTACTTC. The whole variable domain, remainder taken from reference TRBV5-1 and TRBJ2-7, is KAGVTQTPRYLIKTRGQQVTLSCSPISGHRSVSWYQQTPGQGLQFLFEYFSETQRNKGNFPGRFSGRQFSNSRSEMNVSTLELGDSALYLCASSLAGAGDLYEQYFGPGTRLTVT.

This clone has just a few counts. The rearrangement links TRBV6-4 to TRBJ2-1, with 11 bases that match TRBD2. Germline CDR1 MRHNA, CDR2 SNTAGT. CDR3 size: 15 residues. The J segment lost 8 bases and the V segment lost 6 bases, leaving 9 bases of the junction unmatched. In nucleotides, the CDR3 is TGTGCCAGCAGAAGTACTAGCGGGGGCTGGGATGAGCAGTTCTTC. This encodes CASRSTSGGWDEQFF.

The CDR3 DNA is TGTGCCAGTAGTATGGGAGTTAGCAATCAGCCCCAGCATTTT. Amino acid sequence: CASSMGVSNQPQHF. The chain combines TRBV19 with TRBJ1-5, with D unresolved. The CDR3 is 14 amino acids. The germline V and J ends were trimmed by 3 bases and 0 bases, with 6 bases remaining between them. The germline V gene has CDR1 LNHDA and CDR2 SQIVND (reference sequence).

The V call is TRBV2, the J call TRBJ1-5, with D maybe TRBD1 (6 bases). The ends were cut back, 5 bases at V and 5 bases at J, with 10 bases in the middle. Per the germline V gene, CDR1 is SNHLY and CDR2 is FYNNEI. The CDR3 is 13 residues long. CDR3 sequence: CASSQGLYQPQHF. The CDR3 DNA follows: TGTGCCAGCAGTCAGGGGTTGTATCAGCCCCAGCATTTT. The variable domain in full, with the rest retrieved from reference TRBV2 and TRBJ1-5, is EPEVTQTPSHQVTQMGQEVILRCVPISNHLYFYWYRQILGQKVEFLVSFYNNEISEKSEIFDDQFSVERPDGSNFTLKIRSTKLEDSAMYFCASSQGLYQPQHFGDGTRLSIL.

The chain uses TRBV7-8 and TRBJ2-5; D might be TRBD2 (6 bases). With the DNA end fitting TRBJ2-7 better, the J assignment may be wrong. The length of the CDR3 is 15 residues. CDR1 is SGHVS, CDR2 FQNEAQ, per germline. For the CDR3, the DNA is TGTGCCAGCAGCTTAGACGGGGGTGTGGGCTACGAGCAGTACTTC. It encodes CASSLDGGVGYEQYF.

The sample holds one count of this clone. The V call is TRBV18, the J call TRBJ1-1, with D perhaps TRBD1 (5 bases). This CDR3 is built from 13 residues. Trimming pared 5 bases from V and 3 bases from J, leaving 10 bases between. Germline V lookup: CDR1 KGHSH, CDR2 LQKENI. Here the CDR3 reads CASSEGADTEAFF. DNA for the CDR3: TGTGCCAGCTCAGAAGGGGCCGACACTGAAGCTTTCTTT. Based on the CDR3 plus reference TRBV18 and TRBJ1-1, the full variable domain is NAGVMQNPRHLVRRRGQEARLRCSPMKGHSHVYWYRQLPEEGLKFMVYLQKENIIDESGMPKERFSAEFPKEGPSILRIQQVVRGDSAAYFCASSEGADTEAFFGQGTRLTVV.

The genes are TRBV20-1 and TRBJ1-1; D gene uncertain. The V end was cut by 3 bases, the J end by 0 bases, with 2 bases between. Germline assignment: CDR1 DFQATT and CDR2 SNEGSKA (reference sequence). CDR3 length: 11 amino acids. This CDR3 reads CSASVNTEAFF. The CDR3 region has the DNA TGCAGTGCTAGCGTGAACACTGAAGCTTTCTTT.

The V gene is TRBV5-1, the J gene TRBJ2-5, with 11 bases lining up with TRBD1. The CDR3 extends over 17 amino acids. CDR1 and CDR2 (germline): SGHRS, YFSETQ. The V segment lost 6 bases and the J segment 7 bases; nucleotides outside the gene matches: 17. As DNA, the CDR3 is TGCGCCAGCATCCCCCACGCAGGGGACAGGGGGTTGGTGACCCAGTACTTC. It specifies CASIPHAGDRGLVTQYF.

This rearrangement joins TRBV7-6 to TRBJ2-1; 8 positions match TRBD2. The germline V gene encodes CDR1 SGHVS and CDR2 FNYEAQ. This CDR3 comprises 16 residues. V was pared by 1 base and J by 7 bases, with 9 bases of the junction left unmatched. CDR3 loop: CASSLGLAGEPNEQFF. The CDR3 nucleotides read TGTGCCAGCAGCTTAGGGCTAGCGGGCGAACCTAATGAGCAGTTCTTC.